The clone carrying this T cell receptor (beta chain) was seen only a few times. The antigen remains undetermined. These data are taken from a study of cytotoxic CD8 clonotypes in ibrutinib-treated CLL. Study-level points and caveats: Clonality at baseline surpassed age-matched healthy donors and tracked circulating CD8+ T-cell counts.

This CDR3 is built from 13 residues. Germline assignment: CDR1 GTSNPN and CDR2 SVGIG (reference sequence). Trimming removed 0 bases at V and 8 bases at J, with 13 bases between. Here immunoSEQ multiplex PCR was the method, and the copy in TCRdb shows in-frame clones only, minus some. The sample yields 110,000 to 150,000 clones, 75% to 85% seen once. The rearrangement joins TRBV30 to TRBJ1-2; D is unresolved. Material: PBMCs, obtained after 12 months of ibrutinib treatment. The sequence was obtained from a human donor with chronic lymphocytic leukemia. CDR3 residues: CAWSVSRYGGYTF. In nucleotides, the CDR3 is TGTGCCTGGAGTGTATCCCGCTACGGAGGCTACACCTTC.